This TCR beta chain came from a study of CD8 T cells in Susac syndrome. The wider study: Patients with Susac syndrome were, at the time of blood collection, therapy-naive, maintained on corticosteroids, or maintained on intravenous immunoglobulin alone.

The CDR3 covers 16 residues. Germline V gene data show CDR1 as LGHNA and CDR2 as YNFKEQ. J gave up 3 bases and V 4 bases, and 9 bases lay outside the gene matches. Random hexamers were used to reverse transcribe the RNA input (0.5 to 1 ug). immunoSEQ multiplex PCR amplified TCR beta CDR3 across 54 Vbeta, 13 Jbeta. TCRdb fed the immunoSEQ multiplex PCR reads into MiXCR, producing one record per CDR3 protein. The sample holds 150,000 to 200,000 distinct CDR3 sequences; 91% are singletons and the top ten take approximately 0.086%. Input material: CD4+ T cells from PBMCs. The origin of this receptor is a human donor with Susac syndrome. The V and J genes are TRBV4-2 and TRBJ1-1; TRBD1 agrees at 9 bases. The CDR3 nucleotides are TGTGCCAGCAGCCTCTCACAGGGGGCGGCGGACACTGAAGCTTTCTTT. It translates to CASSLSQGAADTEAFF.